The clone carrying this T cell receptor (beta chain) appeared a single time. Trimming removed 0 bases from V and 3 bases from J, with 10 bases in between. Germline assignment: CDR1 SGHKS and CDR2 YYEKEE (reference sequence). The CDR3 runs to 15 residues. Authors' data handling: Estimation of nucleated cell counts relied on the amplification of reference gene primers. TCRdb's copy holds only in-frame clones and misses some; the assay was immunoSEQ multiplex PCR. The V and J calls and clone size are taken from that table; D and trimming were inferred from the DNA. The sample lists around 92,000 clones; about 88% were seen once. This specimen belongs to a study of blood T cell repertoires in COVID-19. The wider study: From T cells, B-cell-depleted T cells, or PBMCs came the material, which was cDNA or gDNA.

The specimen was peripheral blood. This receptor was identified in a woman aged 80 or over with active COVID-19. This chain links TRBV5-5 with TRBJ2-1, with a weak D call TRBD2 (5 bases). The CDR3 here is CASSLGVGSYNEQFF. The DNA of the CDR3 is TGTGCCAGCAGCTTGGGGGTGGGGAGCTACAATGAGCAGTTCTTC.